A selection of T cell receptor beta chains follows, all from one sample in a study of T cells in Graves' hyperthyroidism and ophthalmopathy. One entry per CDR3 protein results from TCRdb running MiXCR on the multiplex PCR reads. Of roughly 640,000 distinct CDR3 sequences listed, about 16% are singletons. Sequences were obtained from blood. The receptors were gathered from a middle-aged woman with Graves' ophthalmopathy. Each CDR3 is given with its conserved first and last residue. Fields, in order: J gene, D gene, clone size, V gene, CDR3 DNA, CDR3 protein. A D gene is named only where the DNA matches it firmly. Not all rows give a size; the values are once, few, many and, for expanded clones, a class.

J: TRBJ2-7; D: .; size: few; V: TRBV7-9; DNA: TGTGCCAGCAGCTTAGGAGTGAGATCCTACGAGCAGTACTTC; CDR3: CASSLGVRSYEQYF
J: TRBJ2-1; D: TRBD1; size: .; V: TRBV2; DNA: TGTGCCAGCGGGGCCGACAGGGGGCGATACAATGAGCAGTTCTTC; CDR3: CASGADRGRYNEQFF
J: TRBJ2-1; D: TRBD2; size: .; V: TRBV30; DNA: TGTGCCTGGAGTCCCCCCCCTCTCGCCGGGAGGGCAAGGGAGCAGTTCTTC; CDR3: CAWSPPPLAGRAREQFF
J: TRBJ2-3; D: .; size: many; V: TRBV2; DNA: TGTGCCAGCAGAGATGACAGCAATACGCAGTATTTT; CDR3: CASRDDSNTQYF
J: TRBJ1-1; D: TRBD1; size: many; V: TRBV30; DNA: TGTGCCTGGAACAGGGGGCTGGACACTGAAGCTTTCTTT; CDR3: CAWNRGLDTEAFF
J: TRBJ2-2; D: TRBD2; size: .; V: TRBV9; DNA: TGTGCCAGCAGCGCCGGGACTAGCGGGGGGCGAGCGAACACCGGGGAGCTGTTTTTT; CDR3: CASSAGTSGGRANTGELFF
J: TRBJ2-7; D: .; size: many; V: TRBV10-3; DNA: TGTGCCATCAGTGGACAGGAAAGCTCCTACGAGCAGTACTTC; CDR3: CAISGQESSYEQYF
J: TRBJ2-7; D: TRBD2; size: few; V: TRBV2; DNA: TGTGCCAGCAGTTACTCGGGAGCGGGGGGGAAATACGAGCAGTACTTC; CDR3: CASSYSGAGGKYEQYF
J: TRBJ1-6; D: .; size: few; V: TRBV6-1; DNA: TGTGCCAGCAGTTTCCGCCCGGTGGGGAATTCACCCCTCCACTTT; CDR3: CASSFRPVGNSPLHF
J: TRBJ1-5; D: .; size: many; V: TRBV2; DNA: TGTGCCAGCAGTCCCCGTCCCAACCGCAATCAGCCCCAGCATTTT; CDR3: CASSPRPNRNQPQHF
J: TRBJ1-5; D: TRBD1; size: .; V: TRBV6-1; DNA: TGTGCCAGTAGATTCGACAGGGGGCGGAATCAGCCCCAGCATTTT; CDR3: CASRFDRGRNQPQHF
J: TRBJ2-2; D: .; size: many; V: TRBV5-1; DNA: TGCGCCAGCAGCTTGGGGGCCCCGAACACCGGGGAGCTGTTTTTT; CDR3: CASSLGAPNTGELFF
J: TRBJ2-1; D: .; size: many; V: TRBV11-2; DNA: TGTGCCAGCAGCTCCGTTCACAGGGTCGGGAATGAGCAGTTCTTC; CDR3: CASSSVHRVGNEQFF
J: TRBJ1-1; D: .; size: few; V: TRBV5-1; DNA: TGCGCCAGCAGCTTGCGGGTTCCGAACACTGAAGCTTTCTTT; CDR3: CASSLRVPNTEAFF
J: TRBJ2-1; D: TRBD2; size: many; V: TRBV9; DNA: TGTGCCAGCAGCGTCGAGGGAGGGGATTACAATGAGCAGTTCTTC; CDR3: CASSVEGGDYNEQFF
J: TRBJ2-5; D: .; size: .; V: TRBV27; DNA: TGTGCCAGCAGGGCGTTTGGGGAGACCCAGTACTTC; CDR3: CASRAFGETQYF
J: TRBJ1-1; D: .; size: .; V: TRBV20-1; DNA: TGCAGTGCTAGAAACAGGGTGAACACTGAAGCTTTCTTT; CDR3: CSARNRVNTEAFF
J: TRBJ1-1; D: .; size: many; V: TRBV30; DNA: TGTGCCTCCCACAACAGGGAATGGTCTGAAGCTTTCTTT; CDR3: CASHNREWSEAFF
J: TRBJ1-1; D: .; size: .; V: TRBV4-2; DNA: TGTGCCAGCAGCACGGAAAAAAGATCTGAAGCTTTCTTT; CDR3: CASSTEKRSEAFF
J: TRBJ1-1; D: TRBD1; size: many; V: TRBV30; DNA: TGTGCCTGGAGTGTACCCCCAGGGGGCCAGGCTGAAGCTTTCTTT; CDR3: CAWSVPPGGQAEAFF
J: TRBJ2-3; D: .; size: many; V: TRBV28; DNA: TGTGCCAGCAGGAAACTTACAGTCACAGATACGCAGTATTTT; CDR3: CASRKLTVTDTQYF
J: TRBJ2-5; D: .; size: once; V: TRBV3-1; DNA: TGTGCCAGCAGCCAACCAGGGGCTATCGACCAAGAGACCCAGTACTTC; CDR3: CASSQPGAIDQETQYF
J: TRBJ2-1; D: TRBD2; size: few; V: TRBV15; DNA: TGTGCCACCAGCCGGACTAGAGTTTTAGGGTACAATGAGCAGTTCTTC; CDR3: CATSRTRVLGYNEQFF
J: TRBJ2-1; D: TRBD2; size: few; V: TRBV28; DNA: TGTGCCAGCACTGGGGGGGGAGGACTGAGTGAGCAGTTCTTC; CDR3: CASTGGGGLSEQFF
J: TRBJ1-1; D: .; size: once; V: TRBV3-1; DNA: TGTGCCAGCAGCCATTTGGAGAAAGCTTTCTTT; CDR3: CASSHLEKAFF
J: TRBJ2-7; D: TRBD2; size: .; V: TRBV11-2; DNA: TGTGCCAGCGGGACTAGCGGTTCTATGAACGAGCAGTACTTC; CDR3: CASGTSGSMNEQYF
J: TRBJ2-1; D: .; size: many; V: TRBV7-3; DNA: TGTGCCAGCAGCCTAGGGCCAGGCGTCTACAATGAGCAGTTCTTC; CDR3: CASSLGPGVYNEQFF
J: TRBJ2-3; D: TRBD2; size: once; V: TRBV29-1; DNA: TGCAGCGTTAACGGACTAGCGGGGGTAGATACGCAGTATTTT; CDR3: CSVNGLAGVDTQYF
J: TRBJ2-2; D: .; size: .; V: TRBV12-5; DNA: TGTGCTAATGCTTGGGGACCACCCGGGAAGCTGTTTTTT; CDR3: CANAWGPPGKLFF
J: TRBJ1-1; D: TRBD1; size: few; V: TRBV12-5; DNA: TGTGCTAGTGGTTTGTTCCCCCAGGGGGCTGAAGCTTTCTTT; CDR3: CASGLFPQGAEAFF
J: TRBJ2-2; D: TRBD1; size: few; V: TRBV6-2/TRBV6-3; DNA: TGTGCCAGCAGGGGGACAGGGGCTTCGATCGGGGAGCTGTTTTTT; CDR3: CASRGTGASIGELFF
J: TRBJ2-7; D: TRBD1; size: few; V: TRBV30; DNA: TGTGCCTGGAAAATCCCTACAGGGGGCCCCCTCTACGAGCAGTACTTC; CDR3: CAWKIPTGGPLYEQYF
J: TRBJ2-5; D: .; size: many; V: TRBV11-2; DNA: TGTGCCAGCAGCTTACTAGGTTTCGCCGCGTACTTC; CDR3: CASSLLGFAAYF
J: TRBJ2-1; D: .; size: few; V: TRBV6-1; DNA: TGTGCCAGCATAGAGGGGTTGTGGAATGAGCAGTTCTTC; CDR3: CASIEGLWNEQFF
J: TRBJ2-5; D: TRBD2; size: .; V: TRBV20-1; DNA: TGCAGTGCTAGAGATCTGACTAGCGGGCATATAAACCAAGAGACCCAGTACTTC; CDR3: CSARDLTSGHINQETQYF
J: TRBJ2-7; D: .; size: many; V: TRBV2; DNA: TGTGCCAGCAGTGAATTGTGGGGGTCCTACGAGCAGTACTTC; CDR3: CASSELWGSYEQYF
J: TRBJ1-3; D: TRBD1; size: few; V: TRBV6-1; DNA: TGTGCCAGCAGAAACAGGGGCGGCAACACCATATATTTT; CDR3: CASRNRGGNTIYF
J: TRBJ1-4; D: .; size: few; V: TRBV15; DNA: TGTGCCACCAGCGGAACCAAAGGACAGAGACATGAAAAACTGTTTTTT; CDR3: CATSGTKGQRHEKLFF
J: TRBJ1-2; D: .; size: many; V: TRBV20-1; DNA: TGCAGTGCTAGACTTCCCAGAGCCCGGGACCCAGCTAACTATGGCTACACCTTC; CDR3: CSARLPRARDPANYGYTF
J: TRBJ2-2; D: TRBD2; size: .; V: TRBV20-1; DNA: TGCAGTGCTAGTGGGGTAGCGGGGTCCACCGGGGAGCTGTTTTTT; CDR3: CSASGVAGSTGELFF
J: TRBJ2-7; D: TRBD2; size: .; V: TRBV3-1; DNA: TGTGCCAGCAGCCAAGAGCGGGAGGGATCCGAGCAGTACTTC; CDR3: CASSQEREGSEQYF
J: TRBJ2-7; D: TRBD2; size: many; V: TRBV7-9; DNA: TGTGCCAGCAGCGGGGGGACTAGCGTGCTCTACGAGCAGTACTTC; CDR3: CASSGGTSVLYEQYF
J: TRBJ1-1; D: TRBD1; size: many; V: TRBV30; DNA: TGTGCCTGGAGTGATCTATGGCCGGGACAGGGTGGAGTAGCTTTCTTT; CDR3: CAWSDLWPGQGGVAFF
J: TRBJ2-3; D: .; size: few; V: TRBV5-1; DNA: TGCGCCAGCAGCGCGGGGACTTTGGATACGCAGTATTTT; CDR3: CASSAGTLDTQYF
J: TRBJ2-7; D: .; size: many; V: TRBV20-1; DNA: TGCAGTGCTAGTCCCAGGAGGTCTGATGGCGAGCAGTACTTC; CDR3: CSASPRRSDGEQYF
J: TRBJ2-5; D: .; size: many; V: TRBV30; DNA: TGTGCCTGGAGTGTAGCCCCCAGGCAGACCCAGTACTTC; CDR3: CAWSVAPRQTQYF
J: TRBJ1-5; D: .; size: few; V: TRBV19; DNA: TGTGCCAGTAGTATAGGGGACGGCAAACGGCCCCAGCATTTT; CDR3: CASSIGDGKRPQHF
J: TRBJ2-5; D: TRBD2; size: .; V: TRBV11-1; DNA: TGTGCCAGCAGCCGGACTAGCGGGAGTGGCTCTGAGACCCAGTACTTC; CDR3: CASSRTSGSGSETQYF
J: TRBJ1-2; D: .; size: many; V: TRBV6-1; DNA: TGTGCCAGCAGTGAAGCGCAGAGCTATGGCTACACCTTC; CDR3: CASSEAQSYGYTF
J: TRBJ2-5; D: .; size: many; V: TRBV3-1; DNA: TGTGCCAGCAGCCAAAACGGGGAGACCCAGTACTTC; CDR3: CASSQNGETQYF